This entry features one T cell receptor beta chain sequence. This clone has just one count. What this receptor recognizes is not known. No much larger clone is present one base from it, and per-base qualities are unavailable. The sample is drawn from a study of T cells in narcolepsy (dated by TCRdb to the late 2010s). About the investigation overall: The study enrolled patients with narcolepsy type 1 or type 2 (NT1, NT2) together with healthy control donors. The study sought autoreactive T cells targeting hypocretin neuron self-antigens (hypocretin, TRIB2) in narcolepsy patients, using TCR Vbeta sequencing to track clonotypes in blood and CSF.

Memory CD4+ T cells were sorted ex vivo from peripheral blood of narcolepsy patients and healthy controls for TCR Vbeta sequencing. Library creation used the immunoSEQ multiplex PCR assay. The immuneACCESS repertoire file appears here via TCRdb, limited to in-frame rearrangements. These files lack a portion of the clones; in checked studies, under half of the deficit traces to unresolved V genes, and the cause of the others is not known. The sample table lists about 22,000 clones, 75% to 85% of them with a count of one. The biggest ten clones account for around 4% of the sample. The paper as a whole reports these results and caveats: In plots comparing CSF and blood CD4+ T cell clonotypes from the same patient, HCRT-specific and TRIB2-specific autoreactive clonotypes were highlighted. Numbers of sequenced blood memory CD4+ clonotypes were comparable, averaging roughly 40,000 in patients and roughly 30,000 in controls. Autoreactive clonotypes were reported to be detected serially in the blood of the same patients and of different patients, but not in the blood of healthy controls. No sequences matching autoreactive T cell clones were present in some of the blood memory CD4+ repertoires from patients and controls.

The sequenced sample consisted of memory (CD45RA-) CD4+ T cells from blood. Interpreted using the paper, the cell subset or site label stands for: memory T cells sorted ex vivo from peripheral blood. The receptor comes from a human donor in good health.

The CDR3 sequence is CASSRSNAEQETQYF. The sequenced DNA: TGTGCCAGCAGTAGAAGCAACGCCGAACAAGAGACCCAGTACTTC. The V and J genes are TRBV5-4 and TRBJ2-5; the D segment cannot be called with confidence. For CDR1 and CDR2, the germline V gene (reference sequence) lists SGHNT and YYREEE. Inclusive of the bounding cysteine and phenylalanine, the CDR3 is 15 residues long. Only CDR3 DNA remains: 45 bases, in frame from the first base. Relative to germline, V is 5 bases shorter and J is 2 bases shorter, with 16 bases between their ends.